Below are 27 T cell receptor beta chains sequenced from a single sample in a study of metastatic and nonmetastatic thyroid tumors (dated by TCRdb to about 2020). Library preparation employed PCR. TCRdb records Illumina HiSeq 4000 as the sequencer. The raw public data were reprocessed by TCRdb itself: fastp quality trimming at Q25, MiXCR clonotype calling, in-frame beta chains only. The sample contains fewer than 40,000 clones, around 30% of them found a single time. The top ten clones comprise more than 30% of the sample. No patient had received any treatment before thyroid surgery. Sequenced input: blood. All receptors derive from a female donor with papillary thyroid cancer or a benign thyroid nodule (not recorded which). Some clones in this sample may be carry-over from other donors' samples.

This clone was detected many times. V and J are TRBV10-3 and TRBJ1-5; D unresolved. The germline V gene encodes CDR1 ENHRY and CDR2 SYGVKD. Trimming pared 0 bases from V and 7 bases from J, leaving 7 bases between. The CDR3 spans 13 residues. CDR3 loop: CAISESTGQPQHF. The CDR3 DNA sequence: TGTGCCATCAGTGAGTCCACGGGGCAGCCCCAGCATTTT.

In this sample, this clone turned up many times. The J gene is TRBJ2-2, the V gene TRBV29-1; D gene ambiguous. Trimming stripped 4 bases from V and 5 bases from J, with 5 bases between. Germline CDR1 and CDR2: SQVTM and ANQGSEA. The CDR3 is 11 residues long. DNA for the CDR3: TGCAGCGTTGGGGGAACCGGGGAGCTGTTTTTT. Protein sequence: CSVGGTGELFF.

As for this clone: Germline is not matched at one junction end, which may reflect a read error. The chain recombines TRBV7-9 with TRBJ1-1; D not resolved. Germline V gene sequence: CDR1 SEHNR, CDR2 FQNEAQ (reference sequence). The CDR3 extends over 11 amino acids. In nucleotides, the CDR3 is TGCGCCAGCATGGGGAACACTGAAGCTTTCTTT. Amino acids: CASMGNTEAFF.

This sequence joins TRBV15 and TRBJ1-5; 10 nucleotides line up with TRBD1. The trim removed 3 bases at V and 6 bases at J, leaving 11 bases unmatched. The CDR3 length is 17 residues. Germline-derived CDR1 and CDR2 are LNHNV and YYDKDF (reference sequence). The CDR3 DNA reads TGTGCCACCAGCAGCAATCCGGGACAGGGGCTGGGTCAGCCCCAGCATTTT. Amino acid sequence: CATSSNPGQGLGQPQHF.

A few counts support this clone. The chain links TRBV9 to TRBJ2-7; 9 bases fit TRBD2. The CDR3 is 13 residues long. CDR1 is SGDLS, CDR2 YYNGEE, per germline. Trimming at V came to 4 bases and at J to 4 bases, leaving 3 bases not matched to a gene. The CDR3 region has the DNA TGTGCCAGCAGCCATAGCGGGAGTTACGAGCAGTACTTC. Its translation is CASSHSGSYEQYF.

At least ten counts were recorded for this clone. The chain recombines TRBV9 with TRBJ2-5; D may be TRBD1 (6 bases). CDR3 length equals 16 residues. Per germline, CDR1 SGDLS and CDR2 YYNGEE. V gave up 0 bases and J gave up 2 bases, with 14 bases separating them. The CDR3 DNA reads as TGTGCCAGCAGCGTAGCGGACGGACAGCTACAAGAGACCCAGTACTTC. This encodes CASSVADGQLQETQYF.

The rearrangement joins TRBV10-3 to TRBJ1-3, with D hard to call. CDR1 and CDR2 (germline): ENHRY, SYGVKD. The CDR3 extends over 12 amino acids. V was cut by 8 bases and J by 3 bases, with 8 bases left in between. CDR3 protein: CAIGRDGNTIYF. DNA of the CDR3: TGTGCCATCGGAAGGGATGGAAACACCATATATTTT.

In its sample, this clone was seen a few times. V and J are TRBV6-1 and TRBJ1-6, with D possibly matching TRBD1 (5 bases). V was pared by 7 bases and J by 10 bases, with 20 bases between. The length of the CDR3 is 15 residues. Germline CDR1 MNHNS, CDR2 SASEGT. The CDR3 sequence: CASILDSGKGSPLHF. The CDR3 nucleotides read TGTGCCAGCATCCTAGACAGTGGGAAGGGGTCACCCCTCCACTTT.

This clone was seen many times. The V call is TRBV24-1, the J call TRBJ2-2; tentative D call: TRBD1 (6 bases). V lost 4 bases, J lost 3 bases, and 11 bases lay in between. The CDR3 is made up of 15 amino acids. The germline CDR1 and CDR2 sequences are KGHDR and SFDVKD. This chain's CDR3 is CATSETGRHTGELFF. The CDR3 DNA follows: TGTGCCACCAGTGAAACAGGGAGACACACCGGGGAGCTGTTTTTT.

This clone was seen many times. The chain recombines TRBV20-1 with TRBJ2-1; 7 nucleotides align to TRBD2. Per germline, CDR1 DFQATT and CDR2 SNEGSKA (reference sequence). The CDR3 has 15 amino acids. Trimming at V came to 0 bases and at J to 14 bases, leaving 16 bases not matched to a gene. The CDR3, as DNA: TGCAGTGCTAGAGATATGAGAGGCCTAAACCGGGAGGAGTTCTTC. It specifies CSARDMRGLNREEFF.

In its sample, this clone was seen many times. The V and J genes are TRBV6-1 and TRBJ1-2, with D unclear. This CDR3 region has 12 residues. Germline loops: CDR1 MNHNS, CDR2 SASEGT. Trimming cost V 3 bases and J 8 bases, with 10 bases left between them. The CDR3 spells CASSESGLGYTF. The CDR3 DNA reads TGTGCCAGCAGTGAGTCAGGTCTCGGCTACACCTTC.

The chain employs TRBV6-2 or TRBV6-3 and TRBJ2-7; 7 bases fit TRBD1. CDR3 length: 13 residues. The trim removed 8 bases at V and 0 bases at J, leaving 4 bases unmatched. Germline CDR1 reads MNHEY; CDR2 reads SVGEGT. As DNA, the CDR3 is TGTGCCAGCTGTAGGGACAGCTCCTACGAGCAGTACTTC. Translating gives CASCRDSSYEQYF.

In this sample, this clone turned up many times. CDR3 bases: TGTGCCAGCAGCGTAGGGGACACCCTGAACACTGAAGCTTTCTTT. This encodes CASSVGDTLNTEAFF. The gene calls are TRBV9 and TRBJ1-1, with D perhaps TRBD1 (6 bases). Between the trimmed V and J ends, which lost 0 bases and 0 bases, there was a span of 9 bases. Germline lookup yields CDR1 SGDLS and CDR2 YYNGEE. The CDR3 covers 15 residues.

A remark on this clone: Germline is not matched at one junction end, which may reflect a read error. The chain joins TRBV11-3 to TRBJ2-7, with 7 bases aligning to TRBD1. CDR3 length: 15 residues. Germline V gives CDR1 SGHNT, CDR2 YENEEA. CDR3 bases: TGTTCCAGCAGCTTAGTAGGGACAGCCTACTACGAGCAGTACTTC. Translation gives CSSSLVGTAYYEQYF.

This clone ranks as medium-sized. The chain carries TRBV30 and TRBJ1-4, with D possibly TRBD1 on 5 matching bases. Trimming took 4 bases from V and 2 from J, leaving 8 bases between them. CDR3 size: 13 residues. Germline CDR1 and CDR2: GTSNPN and SVGIG (reference sequence). The CDR3 here is CAWNRGTNEKLFF. The CDR3 DNA sequence: TGTGCCTGGAATCGGGGCACTAATGAAAAACTGTTTTTT.

This clone was picked up many times. The rearrangement joins TRBV6-1 to TRBJ2-3; 10 bases match TRBD2. The CDR3 has 15 amino acids. In germline, CDR1 is MNHNS, CDR2 SASEGT. Unmatched junction bases numbered 3, after V lost 6 bases and J lost 0 bases. The CDR3 DNA follows: TGTGCCAGCAGATCTAGCGGGAGAAGCACAGATACGCAGTATTTT. It translates to CASRSSGRSTDTQYF.

The chain uses TRBV6-5 and TRBJ1-6; 8 nucleotides match TRBD1. Germline V gene sequence: CDR1 MNHEY, CDR2 SVGAGI. The trim removed 10 bases at V and 7 bases at J, leaving 6 bases unmatched. The CDR3 totals 13 residues. For the CDR3, the DNA is TGTGCCACCGGACAGGGTTCGAATTCACCCCTCCACTTT. Residues: CATGQGSNSPLHF.

V and J are TRBV6-1 and TRBJ2-1; the D is unclear. The germline V gene encodes CDR1 MNHNS and CDR2 SASEGT. This CDR3 is built from 12 residues. V was pared by 2 bases and J by 12 bases, with 11 bases between. The CDR3 loop is CASSENRVGQFF. CDR3 nucleotides: TGTGCCAGCAGTGAAAATAGAGTAGGGCAGTTCTTC.

This clone was observed many times. The rearrangement uses TRBV4-3 and TRBJ2-1; D is possibly TRBD2 (6 bases). This CDR3 comprises 15 residues. Germline V gives CDR1 LGHNA, CDR2 YSLEER. Trimming cost V 1 base and J 2 bases, with 9 bases left between them. The CDR3 here is CASSQGEAAYNEQFF. CDR3 nucleotides: TGCGCCAGCAGCCAAGGGGAGGCAGCCTACAATGAGCAGTTCTTC.

This clone has at least ten counts. V gene TRBV4-3 combines with J gene TRBJ2-1; D may match TRBD1 or TRBD2 (6 bases each). Germline CDR1 and CDR2: LGHNA and YSLEER. Trimming removed 0 bases at V and 0 bases at J, with 21 bases between. This CDR3 is built from 20 residues. CDR3 in amino acids: CASSQDRSRGVSSSYNEQFF. DNA of the CDR3: TGCGCCAGCAGCCAAGATCGGTCGAGGGGGGTCTCAAGCTCCTACAATGAGCAGTTCTTC.

The chain employs TRBV20-1 and TRBJ2-3; D call uncertain. Trimming removed 6 bases at V and 2 bases at J, with 9 bases between. CDR1 is DFQATT, CDR2 SNEGSKA, per germline (reference sequence). The CDR3 length is 12 residues. CDR3 amino acids: CSASELTDTQYF. In DNA form, the CDR3 reads TGCAGTGCGTCGGAGCTCACAGATACGCAGTATTTT.

In its sample, this clone was seen many times. The CDR3 DNA follows: TGTGCCAGCAGTGAAGCCCTGACAGCCCCTTATGGCTACACCTTC. Encoded protein: CASSEALTAPYGYTF. This rearrangement joins TRBV6-1 to TRBJ1-2; perhaps TRBD1 as D (5 bases). CDR3 size: 15 residues. V shed 0 bases and J shed 5 bases, with 13 bases lying between them. The V gene's germline CDR1 is MNHNS and CDR2 SASEGT.

In its sample, this clone was seen many times. The rearrangement links TRBV12-5 to TRBJ1-2; tentative D call: TRBD1 (5 bases). This CDR3 region has 13 residues. CDR1 is LGHNT, CDR2 FRNRAP, per germline. V was pared by 6 bases and J by 3 bases, with 11 bases between. The CDR3 protein is CASGLGRYYGYTF. The CDR3 nucleotides read TGTGCTAGTGGCCTGGGGCGGTACTATGGCTACACCTTC.

In DNA form, the CDR3 reads TGTGCCAGCAGCCGCAGGGTCACCGGGGAGCTGTTTTTT. Its translation is CASSRRVTGELFF. V usage is TRBV11-3 and J usage is TRBJ2-2; TRBD1 is a possible D gene (5 bases). V was clipped by 5 bases and J by 4 bases, with 8 bases between them. CDR1 and CDR2 from the germline V gene are SGHNT and YENEEA. The CDR3 runs 13 residues.

Points on this clone: No conserved phenylalanine or tryptophan is present at the end of the CDR3, so a read error is the likely explanation. The V and J genes are TRBV9 and TRBJ2-7; 8 bases map to TRBD2. Germline lookup yields CDR1 SGDLS and CDR2 YYNGEE. This CDR3 has 16 amino acids. Here the CDR3 reads CDSSVEIGSGMGEQYC. CDR3 DNA sequence: TGTGACAGCAGCGTAGAAATTGGTAGCGGGATGGGCGAGCAGTACTGC.

This clone has at least ten counts. This chain connects TRBV6-1 to TRBJ2-1; no firm D call. The CDR3 contains 12 residues. Trimming removed 4 bases at V and 3 bases at J, with 4 bases between. Germline loops: CDR1 MNHNS, CDR2 SASEGT. In nucleotides, the CDR3 is TGTGCCAGCAGTGTTCTCTACAATGAGCAGTTCTTC. Translation gives CASSVLYNEQFF.

CDR3 in amino acids: CASSEGQGVHSPLHF. CDR3 DNA sequence: TGTGCCAGCAGCGAGGGACAGGGTGTACATTCACCCCTCCACTTT. The J gene is TRBJ1-6, the V gene TRBV2, with 9 positions matching TRBD1. The V gene's germline CDR1 is SNHLY and CDR2 FYNNEI. Trimming took 6 bases from V and 8 from J; bases not matched to a gene: 8. CDR3 length: 15 residues.